This T cell receptor beta chain was sequenced during a study of blood T cell repertoires in COVID-19. CDR1 and CDR2 from the germline V gene are SGHTA and FQGNSA. Trimming took 5 bases from V and 1 from J; bases not matched to a gene: 3. The CDR3 sequence is 16 residues long. Authors' analysis steps: Nucleated cell counts were estimated from reference gene primer amplification. The table came from immunoSEQ multiplex PCR; TCRdb's copy has only in-frame clones and leaves some out. The V and J calls and the clone size are those of that table, but D and trimming were determined from the DNA. The repertoire holds just under 350,000 clones, 90% to 95% seen once, with roughly 3% in the top ten.

The specimen sequenced was peripheral blood. This receptor was obtained from a young woman who had recovered from COVID-19. The gene calls are TRBV7-2 and TRBJ2-3; 13 nucleotides match TRBD2. The CDR3 DNA reads as TGTGCCAGCAGCCTCGGGACTAGCGGGGGCACAGATACGCAGTATTTT. Its translation: CASSLGTSGGTDTQYF.